This T cell receptor beta chain was captured by sequencing in a study of T cells after posttransplantation cyclophosphamide (dated by TCRdb to the mid-2010s). The study in broad terms: Using TRB sequencing, the study followed how the T cell repertoire reconstituted after myeloablative bone marrow transplantation in which posttransplantation cyclophosphamide served as GVHD prophylaxis. Antigen receptor sequencing covered samples from a few dozen PTCy-treated patients and 16 of their related bone marrow donors. Blood from all 30 or so PTCy patients with 1-year posttransplant specimens was subjected to TRB sequencing. In 3 patients, up to 3 additional blood samples taken between 2 and 5.2 years after transplant also underwent TRB sequencing, as did pretransplant blood from several patients. Because TRA and TRB clonality were tightly correlated in several samples, subsequent TCR analyses were focused on TRB only. Public TRB sequences were checked against a database of over 3,500 sequences associated with responses to pathogens, tumor antigens, self-antigens and alloantigens.

Concerning this clone itself: Its antigen specificity is not known. No much larger clone exists at a distance of one base, and base qualities are not known.

From the germline V gene (reference sequence), CDR1 is SSHAT and CDR2 is FNYEAQ. The CDR3 measures 14 amino acids from cysteine to phenylalanine. CDR3 DNA only is kept here, 42 bases in frame from base 1. V is clipped by 5 bases and J by 0 bases, and the sequence between their germline boundaries is 11 bases long. Genomic DNA was used for TRB sequencing, which was performed with the immunoSEQ assay at survey resolution or with the hsTCRB kit. From the authors' description of their analysis: The immunoSEQ software was used for initial read processing, and the LymphoSeq R package was used for repertoire analyses. For each TRB dataset, clonality was calculated as 1 minus normalized Shannon entropy, and the Gini coefficient was computed as well. Phenotypes of unsorted samples were inferred by mapping TRB sequences from sorted subsets of the recipient or donor onto unsorted samples of the same recipient. TCRdb retrieved this table from immuneACCESS and kept in-frame rearrangements only. Not all clones are present; in checked studies, unresolved V genes account for under half, and no reason is known for the remainder. The V and J calls and the clone size are those of that table, but D and trimming were determined from the DNA. This sample has 30,000 to 40,000 clones in its table, and roughly 89% of those were observed once. About 15% of the sample belongs to the ten largest clones.

The PTCy-treated patients were drawn from a prospective, multi-institutional clinical trial. Peripheral blood and bone marrow mononuclear cells were isolated by Ficoll-Hypaque density centrifugation and were cryopreserved. The investigation overall reported the following: Across the approximately 48 patients, TRB clonality was highly associated with recipient CMV seropositivity and CMV reactivation, and diversity with PTCy was similar to that in the CNI/methotrexate controls. The TRB repertoires of T cells infiltrating skin or the GI tract showed only limited overlap with the TRB repertoires found in blood. Donor-recipient similarity was low at 1-2 months but increased during the first year, and donor CD8+ memory clones often dominated later blood repertoires.

This TCR derives from a woman in her thirties or forties with a blood cancer, CMV-positive, and with a related stem cell donor. The sequencing sample was made of PBMCs. The sequence joins TRBV7-7 to TRBJ2-7; tentative D gene TRBD2, with 5 bases matching. The DNA reads TGTGCCAGCAGCCCTCTCGGGAACTCCTACGAGCAGTACTTC. Its protein reads: CASSPLGNSYEQYF.